A single sample is the source of the 27 T cell receptor beta chains below, sequenced in a study of blood T cell repertoires in COVID-19. Libraries were prepared by immunoSEQ multiplex PCR; TCRdb keeps only in-frame clonotypes and omits some of them. The sample contains just over 95,000 clones, about nine tenths of which appear only once. Source material: peripheral blood. Receptors originate from a man aged 60 to 75 with acute or convalescent COVID-19.

The V and J genes are TRBV4-1 and TRBJ2-3; 13 bases align to TRBD2. V trimming: 4 bases; J trimming: 0 bases; junction bases outside the gene matches: 10. Germline loops: CDR1 MGHRA, CDR2 YSYEKL. The CDR3 has 19 residues. The CDR3 DNA reads as TGCGCCAGCAGCCCGCCCCCCGGGACTAGCGGGGATAGCACAGATACGCAGTATTTT. Its protein product is CASSPPPGTSGDSTDTQYF.

This chain uses TRBV2 with TRBJ2-1; no clear D. This CDR3 contains 12 residues. The germline V and J ends were trimmed by 7 bases and 6 bases, with 10 bases remaining between them. CDR1 is SNHLY, CDR2 FYNNEI, per germline. CDR3 amino acids: CASNLFGNEQFF. CDR3 coding DNA: TGTGCCAGCAATCTTTTCGGCAATGAGCAGTTCTTC.

The chain has TRBV5-3 and TRBJ1-5; TRBD1 aligns across 8 bases. TRBV5-3 belongs to the ORF category, with a function that is uncertain. The CDR3 covers 14 residues. Trimming took 4 bases from V and 7 from J; bases not matched to a gene: 7. This CDR3 reads CARSMDRVNQPQHF. The CDR3 coding sequence is TGTGCCAGAAGCATGGACAGGGTGAACCAGCCCCAGCATTTT.

This chain uses TRBV6-2 or TRBV6-3 with TRBJ1-1, with D possibly matching TRBD1 (5 bases). The CDR3 sequence is 15 residues long. Germline CDR1 MNHEY, CDR2 SVGEGT. Trimming took off 5 bases at V and 1 base at J, with 14 bases between the two ends. The CDR3 DNA follows: TGTGCCAGCAGTCCCTTGGGGGGATCGAACACTGAAGCTTTCTTT. Its translation: CASSPLGGSNTEAFF.

The CDR3 protein is CAIRYQGAETQYF. DNA of the CDR3: TGTGCCATCCGATACCAGGGGGCGGAGACCCAGTACTTC. The rearrangement joins TRBV10-3 to TRBJ2-5; TRBD1 matches at 8 bases. Losses at the gene ends were 8 bases for V and 5 bases for J; bases not matched to a gene: 7. Germline CDR1 ENHRY, CDR2 SYGVKD. The CDR3 has 13 amino acids.

The chain is built from TRBV2 and TRBJ1-1, with TRBD1 identical over 8 bases. This CDR3 is built from 14 residues. CDR1 and CDR2 (germline): SNHLY, FYNNEI. V shed 6 bases and J 3 bases; nucleotides not matched to a gene: 6. CDR3 in amino acids: CASRAGQGHTEAFF. As DNA, the CDR3 is TGTGCCAGCAGAGCCGGACAGGGCCACACTGAAGCTTTCTTT.

In this sample, this clone turned up once. The gene calls are TRBV21-1 and TRBJ1-2; the table names TRBD1, a call not compared with the DNA. TRBV21-1 is assigned pseudogene status. There are 15 residues in the CDR3. The CDR3, as DNA: TGTGCCAGCAGCAAAGTGGGGACAACCGGGGCTGGCTACACCTTC. Its protein product is CASSKVGTTGAGYTF.

The V gene is TRBV18, the J gene TRBJ2-1; D perhaps matches TRBD1 (5 bases). V dropped 1 base and J dropped 4 bases, with 14 bases sitting between them. In germline, CDR1 is KGHSH, CDR2 LQKENI. This CDR3 is 16 amino acids long. The CDR3 sequence: CASSPLVASGYNEQFF. The CDR3 nucleotides are TGTGCCAGCTCACCACTGGTCGCCTCAGGGTACAATGAGCAGTTCTTC.

The chain couples TRBV5-1 to TRBJ1-2, with 9 positions matching TRBD1. J gave up 2 bases and V 0 bases, and 2 bases lay outside the gene matches. Germline V CDR1 and CDR2: SGHRS, YFSETQ. The CDR3 is 15 amino acids. In nucleotides, the CDR3 is TGCGCCAGCAGCTTGGGTGGGACAGGGAACTATGGCTACACCTTC. It translates to CASSLGGTGNYGYTF.

This chain joins TRBV5-4 and TRBJ1-3, with TRBD1 matching over 10 bases. The CDR3 covers 17 residues. The trim removed 4 bases at V and 0 bases at J, leaving 7 bases unmatched. The germline V gene has CDR1 SGHNT and CDR2 YYREEE (reference sequence). The CDR3, as DNA: TGTGCCAGCAGCCCTAGACAGGGGGCACACTCTGGAAACACCATATATTTT. Its translation is CASSPRQGAHSGNTIYF.

The DNA for the CDR3 is TGTGCCAGCAGTCCCACAGGGAACTATGGCTACACCTTC. Its protein product is CASSPTGNYGYTF. The V gene is TRBV27, the J gene TRBJ1-2, with D possibly TRBD1 on 6 matching bases. In germline, CDR1 is MNHEY, CDR2 SMNVEV (reference sequence). CDR3 length: 13 amino acids. V was trimmed by 5 bases and J by 2 bases, leaving 9 bases between them.

As concerns this clone: The same CDR3 can be traced to other DNA sequences in this sample. This chain joins TRBV2 and TRBJ1-1; possibly TRBD1 for D (6 bases). V dropped 2 bases and J dropped 4 bases, with 11 bases sitting between them. The CDR3 sequence is 14 residues long. The V gene's germline CDR1 is SNHLY and CDR2 FYNNEI. This chain's CDR3 is CASSERGGGTEAFF. The CDR3 bases are TGTGCCAGCAGTGAAAGAGGGGGTGGCACTGAAGCTTTCTTT.

The chain carries TRBV7-9 and TRBJ2-1, with 14 bases identical to TRBD2. After removal of 5 bases from V and 9 bases from J, the junction contained 6 bases not matched to a gene. This CDR3 has 15 amino acids. Germline V gene sequence: CDR1 SEHNR, CDR2 FQNEAQ (reference sequence). In nucleotides, the CDR3 is TGTGCCAGCAGCCCGACTAGCGGGGGGGCGGGTGAGCAGTTCTTC. Protein product: CASSPTSGGAGEQFF.

V gene TRBV7-9 combines with J gene TRBJ1-1, with TRBD1 as a possible D gene (5 bases). Germline V gene sequence: CDR1 SEHNR, CDR2 FQNEAQ (reference sequence). The V end lost 5 bases, the J end lost 10 bases, and 17 bases lay between the germline ends. The CDR3 is 13 amino acids. The CDR3 protein is CASSVRQSFSAFF. The DNA of the CDR3 is TGTGCCAGCAGCGTACGACAGTCCTTTTCAGCTTTCTTT.

This chain uses TRBV28 with TRBJ1-6; 7 bases are shared with TRBD1. Germline V gene sequence: CDR1 MDHEN, CDR2 SYDVKM. The CDR3 covers 13 residues. Germline trimming cut 9 bases from V and 10 bases from J; bases unmatched to any gene: 9. CDR3 in DNA: TGTGCCAGTACCAGGGGGTTAGGATCACCCCTCCACTTT. Translated: CASTRGLGSPLHF.

V gene TRBV30 combines with J gene TRBJ2-7, with D tentatively TRBD1 (5 bases). The germline gives CDR1 GTSNPN, CDR2 SVGIG (reference sequence). Deletions cut 2 bases from V and 4 bases from J, with 15 bases between. The CDR3 is 14 amino acids. The CDR3 region is CAWSTPDRRYEQYV. In DNA form, the CDR3 reads TGTGCCTGGAGTACCCCCGACAGACGATACGAGCAGTACGTC.

The genes are TRBV9 and TRBJ1-3; TRBD1 aligns across 9 bases. This CDR3 comprises 17 residues. The trim removed 0 bases at V and 2 bases at J, leaving 6 bases unmatched. The germline CDR1 and CDR2 sequences are SGDLS and YYNGEE. The CDR3 nucleotides read TGTGCCAGCAGCGTAGGTGGGTGGGACAGGGCTGGAAACACCATATATTTT. Translated: CASSVGGWDRAGNTIYF.

This rearrangement joins TRBV6-5 to TRBJ2-5, with D perhaps matching TRBD2 (6 bases). Germline V gene data show CDR1 as MNHEY and CDR2 as SVGAGI. This CDR3 is 13 amino acids long. Deletions cut 7 bases from V and 5 bases from J, with 14 bases between. CDR3 sequence reads: CASTVTAGETQYF. For the CDR3, the DNA is TGTGCCAGCACTGTGACGGCGGGGGAGACCCAGTACTTC.

The chain carries TRBV18 and TRBJ1-1; perhaps TRBD1 as D (6 bases). The CDR3 sequence is 13 residues long. Trimming removed 10 bases at V and 0 bases at J, with 12 bases between. Germline V gives CDR1 KGHSH, CDR2 LQKENI. The CDR3: CATLDSLNTEAFF. CDR3 bases: TGTGCCACCCTGGACAGCCTGAACACTGAAGCTTTCTTT.

The gene calls are TRBV27 and TRBJ1-1; 8 bases fit TRBD1. The CDR3 totals 15 residues. Trimming cost V 5 bases and J 1 base; bases outside gene matches: 6. The germline V gene encodes CDR1 MNHEY and CDR2 SMNVEV (reference sequence). The CDR3 DNA is TGTGCCAGCAGTCCTATACAGGGGGGGAACACTGAAGCTTTCTTT. Protein product: CASSPIQGGNTEAFF.

The chain employs TRBV10-3 and TRBJ1-1, with 8 positions matching TRBD1. V lost 6 bases, J lost 5 bases, and 5 bases stayed unmatched. Germline loops: CDR1 ENHRY, CDR2 SYGVKD. This CDR3 has 13 residues. The CDR3 here is CAISQGAGTEAFF. The DNA for the CDR3 is TGTGCCATCAGCCAGGGGGCCGGAACTGAAGCTTTCTTT.

This clone has just one count. The chain links TRBV5-1 to TRBJ1-2; D not resolved. This CDR3 has 13 residues. Trimming left V 0 bases short and J 2 bases short, with 5 bases between. Germline V CDR1 and CDR2: SGHRS, YFSETQ. In DNA, the CDR3 is TGCGCCAGCAGCTTGGGACTAAACTATGGCTACACCTTC. It encodes CASSLGLNYGYTF.

The chain has TRBV15 and TRBJ2-3; D possibly corresponds to TRBD2 (5 bases). The CDR3 is 17 residues long. Germline assignment: CDR1 LNHNV and CDR2 YYDKDF (reference sequence). V lost 1 base to trimming and J lost 0 bases, with 14 bases between them. The CDR3 bases are TGTGCCACCAGCAGAGTTCCGACTACATTAAGCACAGATACGCAGTATTTT. Translation: CATSRVPTTLSTDTQYF.

The DNA of the CDR3 is TGTGCCAGCAGGGCACCTCCTGGACAGATAGACACTGAAGCTTTCTTT. Translation: CASRAPPGQIDTEAFF. The J gene is TRBJ1-1, the V gene TRBV6-6; perhaps TRBD1 as D (6 bases). Germline values: CDR1 MNHNY, CDR2 SVGAGI (reference sequence). The germline V and J ends were trimmed by 6 bases and 3 bases, with 20 bases remaining between them. This CDR3 is 16 amino acids long.

This sequence joins TRBV9 and TRBJ2-5; D not resolved. The CDR3 has 14 amino acids. Germline V gene data show CDR1 as SGDLS and CDR2 as YYNGEE. Between the trimmed V and J ends, which lost 0 bases and 2 bases, there was a span of 8 bases. The CDR3 reads CASSVEDTQETQYF. The DNA of the CDR3 is TGTGCCAGCAGCGTAGAAGACACACAAGAGACCCAGTACTTC.

The chain employs TRBV6-5 and TRBJ2-7; D is uncertain. Trimming removed 7 bases at V and 2 bases at J, with 15 bases between. The CDR3 consists of 14 residues. Germline V CDR1 and CDR2: MNHEY, SVGAGI. The CDR3 spells CASTPTESTYEQYF. The CDR3 DNA is TGTGCCAGCACCCCGACTGAGAGTACCTACGAGCAGTACTTC.

The gene calls are TRBV30 and TRBJ1-2; TRBD1 aligns across 7 bases. CDR3 length: 14 residues. Germline CDR1 and CDR2: GTSNPN and SVGIG (reference sequence). Unmatched junction bases numbered 18, after V lost 3 bases and J lost 14 bases. This CDR3 reads CAWSVAVLEGARTF. CDR3 DNA sequence: TGTGCCTGGAGCGTTGCGGTGCTCGAGGGGGCGAGGACCTTC.